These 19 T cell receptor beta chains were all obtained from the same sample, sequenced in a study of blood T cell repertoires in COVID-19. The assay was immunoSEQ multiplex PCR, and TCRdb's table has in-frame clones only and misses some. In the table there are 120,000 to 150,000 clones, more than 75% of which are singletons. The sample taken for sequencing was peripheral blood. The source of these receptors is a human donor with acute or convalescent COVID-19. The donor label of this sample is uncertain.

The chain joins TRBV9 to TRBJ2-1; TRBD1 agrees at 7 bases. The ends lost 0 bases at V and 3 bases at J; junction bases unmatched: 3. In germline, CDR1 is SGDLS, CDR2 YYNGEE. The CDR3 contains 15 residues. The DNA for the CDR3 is TGTGCCAGCAGCGTAGGGACAGGCTACTACAATGAGCAGTTCTTC. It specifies CASSVGTGYYNEQFF.

CDR3 in amino acids: CATSDRTGGRQFF. As DNA, the CDR3 is TGTGCCACCAGTGATCGGACTGGCGGGAGGCAGTTCTTC. The V and J genes are TRBV24-1 and TRBJ2-1; 7 bases line up with TRBD2. CDR3 size: 13 residues. Losses at the gene ends were 3 bases for V and 12 bases for J; bases not matched to a gene: 7. Looked up from germline, CDR1 is KGHDR and CDR2 is SFDVKD.

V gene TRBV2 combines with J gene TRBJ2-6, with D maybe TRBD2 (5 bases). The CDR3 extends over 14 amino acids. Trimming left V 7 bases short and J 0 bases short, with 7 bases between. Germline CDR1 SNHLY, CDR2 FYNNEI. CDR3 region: CASNGVSGANVLTF. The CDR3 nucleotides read TGTGCCAGCAACGGGGTCTCTGGGGCCAACGTCCTGACTTTC.

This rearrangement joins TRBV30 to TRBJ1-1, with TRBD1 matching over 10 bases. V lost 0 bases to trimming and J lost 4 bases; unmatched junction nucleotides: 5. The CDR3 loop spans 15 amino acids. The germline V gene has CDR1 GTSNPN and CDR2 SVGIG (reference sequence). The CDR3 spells CAWSVSRTGGTEAFF. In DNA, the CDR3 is TGTGCCTGGAGTGTATCCCGGACAGGGGGCACTGAAGCTTTCTTT.

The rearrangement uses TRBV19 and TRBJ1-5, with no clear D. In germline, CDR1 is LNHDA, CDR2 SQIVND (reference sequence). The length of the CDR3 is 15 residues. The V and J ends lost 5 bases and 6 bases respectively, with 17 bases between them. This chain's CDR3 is CASSAVDGEIQPQHF. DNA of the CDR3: TGTGCCAGTAGTGCGGTCGACGGGGAAATTCAGCCCCAGCATTTT.

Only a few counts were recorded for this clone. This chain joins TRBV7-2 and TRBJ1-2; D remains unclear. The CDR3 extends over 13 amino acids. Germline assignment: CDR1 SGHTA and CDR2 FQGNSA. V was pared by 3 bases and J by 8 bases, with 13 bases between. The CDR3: CASSFTEFEGYTF. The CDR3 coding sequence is TGTGCCAGCAGCTTCACAGAGTTCGAGGGCTACACCTTC.

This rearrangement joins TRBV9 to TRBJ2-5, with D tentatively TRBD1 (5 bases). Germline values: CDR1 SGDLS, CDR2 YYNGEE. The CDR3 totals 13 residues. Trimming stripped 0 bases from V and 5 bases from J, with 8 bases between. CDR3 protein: CASSVGRGETQYF. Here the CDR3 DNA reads TGTGCCAGCAGCGTAGGTAGGGGTGAGACCCAGTACTTC.

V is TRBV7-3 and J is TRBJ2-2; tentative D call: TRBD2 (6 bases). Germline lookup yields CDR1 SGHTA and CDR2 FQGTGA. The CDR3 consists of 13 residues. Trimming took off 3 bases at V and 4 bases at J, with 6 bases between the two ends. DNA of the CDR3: TGTGCCAGCAGCTTCGGGAGCACCGGGGAGCTGTTTTTT. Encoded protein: CASSFGSTGELFF.

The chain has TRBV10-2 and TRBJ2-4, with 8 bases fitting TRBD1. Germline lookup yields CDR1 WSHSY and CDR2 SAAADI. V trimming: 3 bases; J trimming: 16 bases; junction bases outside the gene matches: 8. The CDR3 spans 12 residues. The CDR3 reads CASSDLDRDLYF. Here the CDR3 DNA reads TGCGCCAGCAGTGACTTGGACAGGGACCTCTACTTC.

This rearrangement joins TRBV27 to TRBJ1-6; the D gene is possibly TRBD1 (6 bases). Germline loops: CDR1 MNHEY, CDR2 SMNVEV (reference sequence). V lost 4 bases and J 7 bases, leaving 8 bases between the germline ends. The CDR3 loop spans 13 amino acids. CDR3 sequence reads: CASSYQGNSPLHF. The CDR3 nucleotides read TGTGCCAGCAGTTACCAGGGGAATTCACCCCTCCACTTT.

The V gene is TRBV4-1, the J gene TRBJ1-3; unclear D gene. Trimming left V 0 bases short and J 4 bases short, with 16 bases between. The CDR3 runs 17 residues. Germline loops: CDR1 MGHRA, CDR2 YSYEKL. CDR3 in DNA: TGCGCCAGCAGCCAAGATTTCAGTCGGCGGTCCGGAAACACCATATATTTT. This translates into CASSQDFSRRSGNTIYF.

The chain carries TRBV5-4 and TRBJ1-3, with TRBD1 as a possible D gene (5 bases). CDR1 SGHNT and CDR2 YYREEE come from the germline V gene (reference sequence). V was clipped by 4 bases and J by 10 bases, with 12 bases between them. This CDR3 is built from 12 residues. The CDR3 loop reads CASSPARGTIYF. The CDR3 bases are TGTGCCAGCAGCCCGGCCCGGGGGACCATATATTTT.

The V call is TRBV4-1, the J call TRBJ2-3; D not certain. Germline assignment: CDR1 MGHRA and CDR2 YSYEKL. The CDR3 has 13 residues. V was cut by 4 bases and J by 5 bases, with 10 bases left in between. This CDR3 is CASSRLGGDTQYF. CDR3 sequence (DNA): TGCGCCAGCAGCCGGCTTGGCGGAGATACGCAGTATTTT.

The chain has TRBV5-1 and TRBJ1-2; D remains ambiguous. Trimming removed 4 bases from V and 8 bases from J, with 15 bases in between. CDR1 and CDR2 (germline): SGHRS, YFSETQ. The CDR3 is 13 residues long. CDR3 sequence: CASSQLNGNGYTF. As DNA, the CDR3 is TGCGCCAGCAGCCAACTCAACGGGAACGGCTACACCTTC.

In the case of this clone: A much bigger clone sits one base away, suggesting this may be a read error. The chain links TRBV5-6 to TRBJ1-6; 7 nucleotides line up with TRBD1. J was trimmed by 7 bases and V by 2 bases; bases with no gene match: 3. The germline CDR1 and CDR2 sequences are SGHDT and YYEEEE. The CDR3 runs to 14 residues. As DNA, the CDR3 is TGTGCCAGCAGCTTAAGGGGGCAGAATTCACCCCTCCACTTT. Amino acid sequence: CASSLRGQNSPLHF.

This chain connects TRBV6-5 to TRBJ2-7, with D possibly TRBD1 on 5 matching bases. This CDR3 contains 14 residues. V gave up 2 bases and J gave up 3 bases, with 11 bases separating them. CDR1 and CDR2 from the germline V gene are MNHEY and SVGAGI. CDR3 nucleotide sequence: TGTGCCAGCAGTTACGCGCAGGGTGGCTACGAGCAGTACTTC. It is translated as CASSYAQGGYEQYF.

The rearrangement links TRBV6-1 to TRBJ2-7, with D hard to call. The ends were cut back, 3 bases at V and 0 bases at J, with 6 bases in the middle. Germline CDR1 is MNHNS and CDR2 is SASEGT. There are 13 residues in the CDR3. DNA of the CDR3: TGTGCCAGCAGTGACCCAGACTCCTACGAGCAGTACTTC. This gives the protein CASSDPDSYEQYF.

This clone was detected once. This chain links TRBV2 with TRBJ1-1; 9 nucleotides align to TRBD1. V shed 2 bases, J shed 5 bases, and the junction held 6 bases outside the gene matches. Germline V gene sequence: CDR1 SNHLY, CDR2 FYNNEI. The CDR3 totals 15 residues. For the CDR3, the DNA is TGTGCCAGCAGTGAAAAGACAGGGGGTCGGACTGAAGCTTTCTTT. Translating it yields CASSEKTGGRTEAFF.

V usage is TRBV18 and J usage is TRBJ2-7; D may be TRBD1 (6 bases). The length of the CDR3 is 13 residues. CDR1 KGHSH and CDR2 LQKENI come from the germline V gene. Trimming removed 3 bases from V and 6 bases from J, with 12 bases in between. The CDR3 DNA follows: TGTGCCAGCTCACCCATAACAGGGCGCGAGCAGTACTTC. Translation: CASSPITGREQYF.